These 25 T cell receptor beta chains were all obtained from the same sample, sequenced in a study of shared clonotypes between healthy human individuals. Profiled with immunoSEQ multiplex PCR; TCRdb holds only in-frame clones, not every one. The sample holds millions of clones, approximately 94% seen once. Cells designated naive CD8 were CD45RO-negative and were positively selected for CCR7, with terminally differentiated effector memory CD45RA+ cells excluded. The sample consisted of naive CD8+ T cells from PBMCs. These receptor sequences come from a man aged 18 to 30 in good health. Some clones in this sample may be carry-over from other donors' samples.

The chain links TRBV10-3 to TRBJ2-2; D possibly corresponds to TRBD2 (6 bases). Germline V gene sequence: CDR1 ENHRY, CDR2 SYGVKD. This CDR3 is built from 15 residues. V gave up 5 bases and J gave up 2 bases, with 12 bases separating them. CDR3 region: CAISSPRGNTGELFF. The CDR3 nucleotides are TGTGCCATCAGTTCGCCGCGGGGAAACACCGGGGAGCTGTTTTTT.

The chain joins TRBV7-9 to TRBJ2-7; D is undetermined. Per the germline V gene, CDR1 is SEHNR and CDR2 is FQNEAQ (reference sequence). The CDR3 totals 12 residues. Trimming cost V 5 bases and J 10 bases, with 15 bases left between them. CDR3 bases: TGTGCCAGCAGCACGATGGGCCCCCCCCAGTACTTC. Amino acid sequence: CASSTMGPPQYF.

The chain has TRBV4-3 and TRBJ2-3, with D maybe TRBD1 (6 bases). This CDR3 spans 16 amino acids. The germline V gene has CDR1 LGHNA and CDR2 YSLEER. V lost 1 base, J lost 4 bases, and 15 bases lay in between. Written as DNA, the CDR3 is TGCGCCAGCAGCCAAGGGGGGCAGGGCATTGCAGATACGCAGTATTTT. Translated: CASSQGGQGIADTQYF.

The chain links TRBV9 to TRBJ2-7; TRBD1 agrees at 9 bases. The CDR3 consists of 16 residues. The V and J ends lost 2 bases and 2 bases, in that order; junction bases with no gene match: 8. CDR1 is SGDLS and CDR2 is YYNGEE in the germline V gene. The CDR3 sequence is CASSVHRDRVTYEQYF. In DNA form, the CDR3 reads TGTGCCAGCAGCGTCCACCGGGACAGGGTGACCTACGAGCAGTACTTC.

As to this clone: The junction differs from germline at one of its ends, possibly a read error. This chain connects TRBV7-9 to TRBJ2-3; no firm D call. The CDR3 totals 10 residues. The V gene's germline CDR1 is SEHNR and CDR2 FQNEAQ (reference sequence). The CDR3 here is CASSLGNREF. CDR3 in DNA: TGTGCCAGCAGCTTAGGAAATCGCGAGTTT. Full variable domain (rest looked up from reference TRBV7-9 and TRBJ2-3): DTGVSQNPRHKITKRGQNVTFRCDPISEHNRLYWYRQTLGQGPEFLTYFQNEAQLEKSRLLSDRFSAERPKGSFSTLEIQRTEQGDSAMYLCASSLGNREFGPGTRLTVL.

The chain carries TRBV13 and TRBJ2-1; D perhaps matches TRBD1 (5 bases). There are 14 residues in the CDR3. Germline CDR1 is PRHDT and CDR2 is FYEKMQ (reference sequence). Trimming removed 4 bases from V and 5 bases from J, with 12 bases in between. The CDR3 loop is CASSSQGFNNEQFF. CDR3 nucleotides: TGTGCCAGCAGCTCCCAGGGATTTAACAATGAGCAGTTCTTC.

The chain is built from TRBV9 and TRBJ2-7; 8 bases map to TRBD2. The CDR3 is 14 residues long. Germline V gene lookup returns CDR1 SGDLS and CDR2 YYNGEE. With 5 bases clipped from V and 5 bases from J, the junction kept 9 bases outside the gene matches. CDR3 protein: CASSAIAGNDEQYF. In nucleotides, the CDR3 is TGTGCCAGCAGTGCCATAGCGGGGAACGACGAGCAGTACTTC.

The rearrangement joins TRBV15 to TRBJ1-2; 7 bases fit TRBD1. Trimming cost V 4 bases and J 3 bases; bases outside gene matches: 8. Per germline, CDR1 LNHNV and CDR2 YYDKDF (reference sequence). This CDR3 comprises 15 residues. The CDR3 nucleotides read TGTGCCACCAGCACCCGGACAGGACCGGACTATGGCTACACCTTC. The encoded protein is CATSTRTGPDYGYTF.

The chain couples TRBV9 to TRBJ2-7; no definite D call. The CDR3 is made up of 14 amino acids. Trimming cost V 0 bases and J 2 bases, with 9 bases left between them. Germline-derived CDR1 and CDR2 are SGDLS and YYNGEE. CDR3 sequence reads: CASSVGRFTYEQYF. CDR3 DNA: TGTGCCAGCAGCGTAGGAAGGTTTACCTACGAGCAGTACTTC.

This chain links TRBV27 with TRBJ1-1; possible D gene TRBD1, 5 bases. This CDR3 comprises 13 residues. The ends were cut back, 6 bases at V and 6 bases at J, with 14 bases in the middle. Germline V CDR1 and CDR2: MNHEY, SMNVEV (reference sequence). CDR3 sequence reads: CASSFTGGAEAFF. The CDR3 region has the DNA TGTGCCAGCAGCTTCACCGGGGGGGCTGAAGCTTTCTTT.

This chain connects TRBV6-5 to TRBJ2-1, with 13 bases identical to TRBD2. Germline CDR1 reads MNHEY; CDR2 reads SVGAGI. CDR3 length: 16 residues. Trimming cost V 3 bases and J 7 bases; bases outside gene matches: 6. The CDR3 nucleotides read TGTGCCAGCAGTTATGGACTAGCGGGAGCGGGTAATGAGCAGTTCTTC. Translation gives CASSYGLAGAGNEQFF.

V is TRBV29-1 and J is TRBJ2-7; 7 bases are shared with TRBD1. V gave up 0 bases and J gave up 5 bases; unmatched junction bases: 10. The CDR3 has 15 amino acids. Germline V gene data show CDR1 as SQVTM and CDR2 as ANQGSEA. The CDR3 spells CSVEDEGAFSHEQYF. CDR3 nucleotide sequence: TGCAGCGTTGAAGATGAGGGGGCGTTTTCCCACGAGCAGTACTTC.

The V and J genes are TRBV5-1 and TRBJ2-1, with 11 bases aligning to TRBD2. Germline V gives CDR1 SGHRS, CDR2 YFSETQ. CDR3 size: 16 residues. V was pared by 4 bases and J by 5 bases, with 8 bases of the junction left unmatched. The CDR3 bases are TGCGCCAGCAGCATACATAGCGGGAGGGTCAACAATGAGCAGTTCTTC. It is translated as CASSIHSGRVNNEQFF.

The CDR3 loop is CASSLVGRWREDNTGELFF. DNA for the CDR3: TGTGCCAGCAGCTTAGTGGGGAGATGGCGGGAGGATAACACCGGGGAGCTGTTTTTT. The chain couples TRBV7-8 to TRBJ2-2; 8 positions match TRBD2. The V segment lost 1 base and the J segment 2 bases; nucleotides outside the gene matches: 12. Germline CDR1 is SGHVS and CDR2 is FQNEAQ. The length of the CDR3 is 19 residues.

This chain uses TRBV9 with TRBJ2-1; the match to TRBD2 covers 10 bases. The CDR3 has 16 amino acids. V dropped 4 bases and J dropped 2; count of bases not matched to a gene: 6. Looked up from germline, CDR1 is SGDLS and CDR2 is YYNGEE. The CDR3 sequence is CASSLRAGGAYNEQFF. The DNA for the CDR3 is TGTGCCAGCAGCCTACGAGCGGGAGGGGCCTACAATGAGCAGTTCTTC.

The chain recombines TRBV4-1 with TRBJ2-2; TRBD2 matches 8 bases. This CDR3 is built from 16 residues. CDR1 and CDR2 from the germline V gene are MGHRA and YSYEKL. V shed 1 base, J shed 5 bases, and the junction held 6 bases outside the gene matches. The CDR3 region has the DNA TGCGCCAGCAGCCAAGTAAGGCCGGGAGGGACCGGGGAGCTGTTTTTT. Its translation is CASSQVRPGGTGELFF.

V gene TRBV6-6 combines with J gene TRBJ2-5, with D tentatively TRBD1 (5 bases). CDR3 size: 14 residues. Germline V gene data show CDR1 as MNHNY and CDR2 as SVGAGI (reference sequence). Trimming cost V 6 bases and J 5 bases, with 16 bases left between them. Here the CDR3 DNA reads TGTGCCAGCAGCGTGCCAGGGCTGGGGGAGACCCAGTACTTC. This translates into CASSVPGLGETQYF.

The chain couples TRBV19 to TRBJ2-4; tentatively, D is TRBD1 (6 bases). In germline, CDR1 is LNHDA, CDR2 SQIVND (reference sequence). This CDR3 region has 16 residues. The V end lost 5 bases, the J end lost 2 bases, and 16 bases lay between the germline ends. The CDR3 sequence is CASSLQGESPKNIQYF. DNA of the CDR3: TGTGCCAGTAGTCTACAGGGTGAGAGTCCCAAAAACATTCAGTACTTC.

The chain joins TRBV30 to TRBJ2-7; D call uncertain. Germline lookup yields CDR1 GTSNPN and CDR2 SVGIG (reference sequence). V lost 2 bases, J lost 4 bases, and 12 bases lay in between. This CDR3 region has 13 residues. CDR3 nucleotides: TGTGCCTGGAGTCCCCAGTGGTCATACGAGCAGTACTTC. Translated, it gives CAWSPQWSYEQYF.

On this clone: The sample holds other DNA sequences that translate to the same CDR3. V gene TRBV11-2 combines with J gene TRBJ2-7; tentatively, D is TRBD2 (6 bases). CDR3 length: 14 residues. Germline loops: CDR1 SGHAT, CDR2 FQNNGV. V was trimmed by 1 base and J by 3 bases, leaving 10 bases between them. The CDR3 reads CASSLGVSGYEQYF. The CDR3 nucleotides read TGTGCCAGCAGCTTAGGGGTTAGCGGCTACGAGCAGTACTTC.

The chain carries TRBV14 and TRBJ2-1, with D possibly being TRBD2 (5 bases). This CDR3 has 16 amino acids. Trimming stripped 5 bases from V and 10 bases from J, with 24 bases between. From germline, CDR1 is SGHDN and CDR2 FVKESK. CDR3: CASSAGVSLAAGEQFF. The CDR3 coding sequence is TGTGCCAGCAGCGCCGGCGTCTCACTTGCCGCGGGCGAGCAGTTCTTC. Complete variable domain (other parts from reference TRBV14 and TRBJ2-1): EAGVTQFPSHSVIEKGQTVTLRCDPISGHDNLYWYRRVMGKEIKFLLHFVKESKQDESGMPNNRFLAERTGGTYSTLKVQPAELEDSGVYFCASSAGVSLAAGEQFFGPGTRLTVL.

The V call is TRBV9, the J call TRBJ1-3; 8 bases fit TRBD1. The CDR3 contains 16 residues. Germline-derived CDR1 and CDR2 are SGDLS and YYNGEE. The V gene end was trimmed by 3 bases and the J gene end by 4 bases; junction bases not matched to a gene: 9. The CDR3 bases are TGTGCCAGCAGCGCCATAGGCGGGGACAGGGGAAACACCATATATTTT. This translates into CASSAIGGDRGNTIYF.

The CDR3, as DNA: TGTGCCAGCAGCTTAGGGGACAGTAAAGAGACCCAGTACTTC. Its protein is CASSLGDSKETQYF. V is TRBV7-8 and J is TRBJ2-5, with TRBD1 identical over 7 bases. The trim removed 1 base at V and 3 bases at J, leaving 2 bases unmatched. Germline V lookup: CDR1 SGHVS, CDR2 FQNEAQ. The CDR3 is made up of 14 amino acids.

There are a few counts of this clone. The V call is TRBV9, the J call TRBJ2-5; the D call may be TRBD1 or TRBD2 (5 bases each). The germline CDR1 and CDR2 sequences are SGDLS and YYNGEE. The V end was cut by 0 bases, the J end by 5 bases, with 14 bases between. The CDR3 extends over 15 amino acids. The chain's CDR3 is CASSVGQGEMETQYF. CDR3 sequence (DNA): TGTGCCAGCAGCGTAGGGCAGGGAGAGATGGAGACCCAGTACTTC.

The chain uses TRBV16 and TRBJ1-2, with 8 bases identical to TRBD1. The CDR3 is 12 amino acids. The trim removed 8 bases at V and 4 bases at J, leaving 3 bases unmatched. Looked up from germline, CDR1 is KGHSY and CDR2 is FQNENV. This chain's CDR3 is CASGQGIYGYTF. In DNA form, the CDR3 reads TGTGCCAGCGGACAGGGTATCTATGGCTACACCTTC.